The sequence of this T cell receptor (beta chain) was determined in a study of T-cell reconstitution after alpha-beta-depleted transplantation in children. The CDR3 contains 14 residues. CDR1 and CDR2 from the germline V gene are DFQATT and SNEGSKA (reference sequence). Trimming stripped 6 bases from V and 3 bases from J, with 18 bases between. Unique molecular identifiers featured in how the TCRbeta library was prepared. TCRdb re-called the PCR reads with MiXCR, one entry per CDR3 protein. There are approximately 110,000 distinct CDR3 sequences in the sample; around a tenth occur only once, and under 35% lies in the top ten. This clonotype turned up a few times.

The sample was PBMCs, taken before TCRalphabeta/CD19-depleted stem cell transplant. This clonotype originated in a boy younger than 10 with acute lymphoblastic leukemia, due to receive a stem cell transplant. This sequence joins TRBV20-1 and TRBJ2-7; D possibly corresponds to TRBD1 (5 bases). CDR3 nucleotide sequence: TGCAGTGCCCCGACCTCGCAGGGCTTCTACGAGCAGTACTTC. It yields the protein CSAPTSQGFYEQYF.